This entry lists 13 T cell receptor beta chains sequenced from one sample in a study of T cell responses to AZD1222 COVID-19 vaccine. Profiling relied on immunoSEQ multiplex PCR, and the TCRdb table lists in-frame clones only, not all of them. The sample includes around 120,000 clones, 70% to 90% of them seen just once. The specimen comprised peripheral blood, sampled on day 0 of AZD1222 vaccination. The origin of the receptors is an adult in good health.

The chain combines TRBV5-1 with TRBJ2-1; weak D call: TRBD1 (6 bases). The germline V gene has CDR1 SGHRS and CDR2 YFSETQ. CDR3 length equals 16 residues. The V end was cut by 3 bases, the J end by 7 bases, with 20 bases between. The CDR3 DNA reads as TGCGCCAGCAGCTCCCCGACAGGAACGGTCCATAATGAGCAGTTCTTC. Residues: CASSSPTGTVHNEQFF. Supplemented by reference TRBV5-1 and TRBJ2-1, the full variable domain reads KAGVTQTPRYLIKTRGQQVTLSCSPISGHRSVSWYQQTPGQGLQFLFEYFSETQRNKGNFPGRFSGRQFSNSRSEMNVSTLELGDSALYLCASSSPTGTVHNEQFFGPGTRLTVL.

This clone occurred once. This chain links TRBV6-2 or TRBV6-3 with TRBJ2-1, with 7 nucleotides matching TRBD2. V trimming: 5 bases; J trimming: 7 bases; junction bases outside the gene matches: 11. CDR3 length: 15 amino acids. Germline-derived CDR1 and CDR2 are MNHEY and SVGEGT. CDR3: CASSPRGGSGNEQFF. DNA for the CDR3: TGTGCCAGCAGTCCCCGGGGAGGGTCGGGGAATGAGCAGTTCTTC.

The chain has TRBV29-1 and TRBJ2-5; D may be TRBD2 (6 bases). CDR3 length: 13 amino acids. Germline CDR1 and CDR2: SQVTM and ANQGSEA. V was shortened by 4 bases and J by 5 bases, with 14 bases between the two germline ends. CDR3 DNA: TGCAGCGTTGTTTCGGGGACTGGTGAGACCCAGTACTTC. Translated: CSVVSGTGETQYF.

This chain joins TRBV20-1 and TRBJ1-1, with a tentative D call TRBD1 (5 bases). V lost 3 bases, J lost 6 bases, and 8 bases lay in between. CDR3 length: 11 amino acids. Germline assignment: CDR1 DFQATT and CDR2 SNEGSKA (reference sequence). CDR3: CSASRGSEAFF. CDR3 in DNA: TGCAGTGCTAGTAGGGGTTCTGAAGCTTTCTTT.

This clone showed up just a few times. The V gene is TRBV4-3, the J gene TRBJ1-5; 7 nucleotides line up with TRBD1. Germline assignment: CDR1 LGHNA and CDR2 YSLEER. Trimming took 0 bases from V and 4 from J; bases not matched to a gene: 3. The CDR3 runs 15 residues. This chain's CDR3 is CASSQEGTANQPQHF. DNA for the CDR3: TGCGCCAGCAGCCAAGAAGGGACAGCGAATCAGCCCCAGCATTTT.

The chain combines TRBV28 with TRBJ1-5, with D perhaps TRBD1 (5 bases). The germline V gene has CDR1 MDHEN and CDR2 SYDVKM. This CDR3 spans 16 amino acids. The germline V and J ends were trimmed by 6 bases and 3 bases, with 18 bases remaining between them. The CDR3: CASRKAGTRNNQPQHF. CDR3 DNA sequence: TGTGCCAGCAGGAAGGCAGGGACTCGTAACAATCAGCCCCAGCATTTT.

This clone was observed once. J is TRBJ2-2 and V is TRBV9; possibly TRBD1 or TRBD2 for D (5 bases each). V was shortened by 2 bases and J by 10 bases, with 21 bases between the two germline ends. The CDR3 runs to 16 residues. The germline CDR1 and CDR2 sequences are SGDLS and YYNGEE. In nucleotides, the CDR3 is TGTGCCAGCAGCGTTCTTCCCCGGGACCCGGGGCCGGAGCTGTTTTTT. Its protein is CASSVLPRDPGPELFF.

The gene calls are TRBV28 and TRBJ1-3; the D gene is possibly TRBD1 (6 bases). This CDR3 has 14 amino acids. CDR1 is MDHEN, CDR2 SYDVKM, per germline. Trimming removed 6 bases at V and 4 bases at J, with 13 bases between. CDR3 in amino acids: CASSPRGAGNTIYF. The CDR3 DNA follows: TGTGCCAGCAGCCCTCGGGGGGCCGGAAACACCATATATTTT.

This clone was detected only a few times. V is TRBV5-6 and J is TRBJ2-7; the D is unclear. The V gene lost 1 base and the J gene lost 0 bases, with 14 bases spanning the gap. CDR3 length equals 16 residues. Germline CDR1 reads SGHDT; CDR2 reads YYEEEE. The CDR3 DNA reads as TGTGCCAGCAGCTTGCTTCGGACGGGCAACTCCTACGAGCAGTACTTC. It specifies CASSLLRTGNSYEQYF.

The count of this clone is one. This sequence joins TRBV28 and TRBJ1-6; 9 bases map to TRBD1. The CDR3 is 14 residues long. The V and J ends lost 9 bases and 8 bases, in that order; junction bases with no gene match: 8. Per germline, CDR1 MDHEN and CDR2 SYDVKM. The CDR3 here is CASAPGQGYSPLHF. DNA for the CDR3: TGTGCCAGTGCACCGGGACAGGGATATTCACCCCTCCACTTT.

The chain employs TRBV19 and TRBJ1-5; D is possibly TRBD1 (5 bases). Between the trimmed V and J ends, which lost 7 bases and 2 bases, there was a span of 9 bases. Germline V gene sequence: CDR1 LNHDA, CDR2 SQIVND (reference sequence). CDR3 size: 13 residues. CDR3: CASNGGGNQPQHF. CDR3 sequence (DNA): TGTGCCAGTAATGGGGGAGGCAATCAGCCCCAGCATTTT.

The CDR3 nucleotides read TGTGCCAGCACCATCCTAGAGGATGAGCAGTTCTTC. It specifies CASTILEDEQFF. The chain recombines TRBV12-3 or TRBV12-4 with TRBJ2-1; D uncertain. The ends were cut back, 7 bases at V and 8 bases at J, with 12 bases in the middle. CDR3 length equals 12 residues.

The chain has TRBV5-1 and TRBJ1-2; D is possibly TRBD1 (5 bases). This CDR3 comprises 13 residues. The V end lost 0 bases, the J end lost 2 bases, and 5 bases lay between the germline ends. Germline V gene sequence: CDR1 SGHRS, CDR2 YFSETQ. CDR3 protein: CASSLGQNYGYTF. The CDR3, as DNA: TGCGCCAGCAGCTTGGGACAGAACTATGGCTACACCTTC.